This passage covers 15 T cell receptor beta chains from one sample sequenced in a study of blood T cell repertoires in COVID-19. Data came from immunoSEQ multiplex PCR; TCRdb stores just in-frame clones and leaves some out. The profile covers around 70,000 clones, with about 82% appearing a single time and around 5% taken by the ten largest. Sequencing input: peripheral blood. The origin of the receptors is an elderly woman with active or convalescent COVID-19.

This clone was counted only a few times. V and J are TRBV27 and TRBJ2-7; D possibly corresponds to TRBD1 (5 bases). The germline V and J ends were trimmed by 6 bases and 0 bases, with 18 bases remaining between them. Germline-derived CDR1 and CDR2 are MNHEY and SMNVEV (reference sequence). The CDR3 length is 16 residues. The CDR3 nucleotides read TGTGCCAGCAGGGCGCCAACCAGGGAACGCTCCTACGAGCAGTACTTC. Protein: CASRAPTRERSYEQYF.

The V gene is TRBV7-9, the J gene TRBJ2-6; no clear D. V lost 5 bases, J lost 0 bases, and 8 bases lay in between. Looked up from germline, CDR1 is SEHNR and CDR2 is FQNEAQ (reference sequence). The CDR3 sequence is 15 residues long. CDR3 sequence (DNA): TGTGCCAGCAGCACCAGAAGCTCTGGGGCCAACGTCCTGACTTTC. Encoded protein: CASSTRSSGANVLTF.

V gene TRBV10-1 combines with J gene TRBJ2-6; possibly TRBD2 for D (5 bases). Germline assignment: CDR1 WNHNN and CDR2 SYGVQD (reference sequence). Deletions cut 2 bases from V and 0 bases from J, with 8 bases between. This CDR3 has 16 residues. In nucleotides, the CDR3 is TGCGCCAGCAGTGAGGGAGGCCGCTCTGGGGCCAACGTCCTGACTTTC. Its protein product is CASSEGGRSGANVLTF.

This clone appeared a single time. The V and J genes are TRBV28 and TRBJ1-3, with 8 bases that match TRBD1. Germline-derived CDR1 and CDR2 are MDHEN and SYDVKM. There are 18 residues in the CDR3. J gave up 0 bases and V 3 bases, and 10 bases lay outside the gene matches. The CDR3 DNA reads TGTGCCAGCAGTTTTGCAGGTACAGGGGGTTACTCTGGAAACACCATATATTTT. Translated: CASSFAGTGGYSGNTIYF.

The chain couples TRBV2 to TRBJ2-4; weak D call: TRBD1 (6 bases). The CDR3 runs to 15 residues. V was shortened by 3 bases and J by 8 bases, with 17 bases between the two germline ends. The germline gives CDR1 SNHLY, CDR2 FYNNEI. CDR3 sequence: CASSDSDRTWDIQYF. The CDR3 DNA reads as TGTGCCAGCAGTGACTCCGACAGGACCTGGGACATTCAGTACTTC. The full variable domain, with the rest looked up from reference TRBV2 and TRBJ2-4, is EPEVTQTPSHQVTQMGQEVILRCVPISNHLYFYWYRQILGQKVEFLVSFYNNEISEKSEIFDDQFSVERPDGSNFTLKIRSTKLEDSAMYFCASSDSDRTWDIQYFGAGTRLSVL.

The chain recombines TRBV27 with TRBJ1-5; the D gene is possibly TRBD1 (5 bases). Germline V gene sequence: CDR1 MNHEY, CDR2 SMNVEV (reference sequence). The CDR3 has 15 amino acids. The ends were cut back, 6 bases at V and 3 bases at J, with 15 bases in the middle. This CDR3 reads CASSSTDSDNQPQHF. Here the CDR3 DNA reads TGTGCCAGCAGCTCTACCGACAGCGACAATCAGCCCCAGCATTTT.

This clone was seen a few times. The chain carries TRBV4-3 and TRBJ1-4, with 7 bases matching TRBD1. The germline V gene encodes CDR1 LGHNA and CDR2 YSLEER. V was clipped by 0 bases and J by 8 bases; unmatched bases: 15. This CDR3 has 18 amino acids. The CDR3 DNA reads TGCGCCAGCAGCCAAGATGTGGCGATAGCAGGGGGTTGGGAAAAACTGTTTTTT. Translated, it gives CASSQDVAIAGGWEKLFF.

The chain has TRBV2 and TRBJ2-3; 14 bases match TRBD2. The CDR3 consists of 17 residues. The V gene end was trimmed by 1 base and the J gene end by 4 bases; junction bases not matched to a gene: 4. Germline V gene lookup returns CDR1 SNHLY and CDR2 FYNNEI. As DNA, the CDR3 is TGTGCCAGCAGTGAAGGGGGACTAGCGGGGGCCCCAGATACGCAGTATTTT. Its translation: CASSEGGLAGAPDTQYF.

This clone was observed a few times. The chain links TRBV6-5 to TRBJ1-1; 7 bases map to TRBD1. Trimming at V came to 0 bases and at J to 2 bases, leaving 3 bases not matched to a gene. The germline V gene has CDR1 MNHEY and CDR2 SVGAGI. This CDR3 is 15 amino acids long. The CDR3 region is CASSYSGTVNTEAFF. CDR3 in DNA: TGTGCCAGCAGTTACTCCGGGACAGTTAACACTGAAGCTTTCTTT.

The chain uses TRBV18 and TRBJ2-7; 7 nucleotides match TRBD2. The V gene's germline CDR1 is KGHSH and CDR2 LQKENI. This CDR3 has 14 amino acids. Trimming at V came to 3 bases and at J to 3 bases, leaving 5 bases not matched to a gene. In DNA form, the CDR3 reads TGTGCCAGCTCACCGACTAGCCCCATCTACGAGCAGTACTTC. Translated, it gives CASSPTSPIYEQYF.

The V call is TRBV28, the J call TRBJ2-4, with a possible D match to TRBD2 (6 bases). The CDR3 consists of 15 residues. Trimming stripped 5 bases from V and 3 bases from J, with 14 bases between. Germline V CDR1 and CDR2: MDHEN, SYDVKM. DNA of the CDR3: TGTGCCAGCAGTCCCGGACGGGGGATCAAAAACATTCAGTACTTC. This translates into CASSPGRGIKNIQYF.

The V call is TRBV7-9, the J call TRBJ2-7, with TRBD2 matching 14 bases. From germline, CDR1 is SEHNR and CDR2 FQNEAQ (reference sequence). V lost 4 bases to trimming and J lost 6 bases; unmatched junction nucleotides: 8. The CDR3 covers 16 residues. Here the CDR3 DNA reads TGTGCCAGCAGCTCAACTCGGGGACTAGCGGGAGTCGAGCAGTACTTC. This encodes CASSSTRGLAGVEQYF.

This chain joins TRBV28 and TRBJ1-1, with 8 bases that match TRBD1. Germline CDR1 MDHEN, CDR2 SYDVKM. CDR3 length: 13 residues. The ends lost 4 bases at V and 11 bases at J; junction bases unmatched: 9. The CDR3 sequence: CASSSDHRGVAFF. The CDR3, as DNA: TGTGCCAGCAGTTCCGATCACAGGGGGGTGGCTTTCTTT.

This rearrangement joins TRBV7-9 to TRBJ1-2, with 8 bases matching TRBD1. The CDR3 covers 15 residues. The V segment lost 6 bases and the J segment 4 bases; nucleotides outside the gene matches: 10. CDR1 SEHNR and CDR2 FQNEAQ come from the germline V gene (reference sequence). The CDR3 nucleotides are TGTGCCAGCAGTAATTTGACAGGGGTGCTCTATGGCTACACCTTC. Protein product: CASSNLTGVLYGYTF.

The chain couples TRBV30 to TRBJ1-2; D is uncertain. Germline assignment: CDR1 GTSNPN and CDR2 SVGIG (reference sequence). Trimming removed 2 bases from V and 1 base from J, with 8 bases in between. The CDR3 consists of 13 residues. The CDR3 sequence: CAWSPTFNYGYTF. The CDR3 nucleotides read TGTGCCTGGAGTCCGACATTTAACTATGGCTACACCTTC.